One and the same sample provided the 6 T cell receptor beta chains below, sequenced in a study of cytotoxic CD8 clonotypes in ibrutinib-treated CLL. Clones were sequenced by immunoSEQ multiplex PCR, and TCRdb holds only the in-frame ones, with some missing. This sample yields around 310,000 clones, of which roughly 80% are seen a single time; about 6.7% belongs to the top ten. The sample in question was PBMCs, obtained before ibrutinib treatment. The receptors come from a human donor with chronic lymphocytic leukemia.

J is TRBJ2-5 and V is TRBV6-5, with D possibly being TRBD2 (6 bases). The V gene's germline CDR1 is MNHEY and CDR2 SVGAGI. V lost 2 bases and J lost 3, with 10 bases in between. The CDR3 sequence is 14 residues long. The CDR3 spells CASSYGLPEETQYF. CDR3 bases: TGTGCCAGCAGTTACGGACTACCAGAAGAGACCCAGTACTTC.

V gene TRBV7-8 combines with J gene TRBJ2-3; no definite D call. The CDR3 covers 14 residues. CDR1 is SGHVS and CDR2 is FQNEAQ in the germline V gene. The V gene lost 5 bases and the J gene lost 6 bases, with 15 bases spanning the gap. CDR3 sequence reads: CASSPRLVADTQYF. Written as DNA, the CDR3 is TGTGCCAGCAGCCCCCGACTGGTTGCCGATACGCAGTATTTT. The entire variable domain, with the rest obtained from reference TRBV7-8 and TRBJ2-3, is as follows: GAGVSQSPRYKVAKRGQDVALRCDPISGHVSLFWYQQALGQGPEFLTYFQNEAQLDKSGLPSDRFFAERPEGSVSTLKIQRTQQEDSAVYLCASSPRLVADTQYFGPGTRLTVL.

The rearrangement uses TRBV7-2 and TRBJ2-1, with a possible D match to TRBD2 (5 bases). The germline CDR1 and CDR2 sequences are SGHTA and FQGNSA. Trimming removed 6 bases at V and 7 bases at J, with 22 bases between. The CDR3 covers 16 residues. As DNA, the CDR3 is TGTGCCAGCAGTCTAATGCTTCTAGCATCTATAAATGAGCAGTTCTTC. This gives the protein CASSLMLLASINEQFF.

The chain combines TRBV9 with TRBJ2-1, with 16 bases matching TRBD2. After removal of 0 bases from V and 8 bases from J, the junction contained 11 bases not matched to a gene. The CDR3 loop spans 19 amino acids. The germline CDR1 and CDR2 sequences are SGDLS and YYNGEE. CDR3 bases: TGTGCCAGCAGCGTAGATATCGGGACTAGCGGGAGGGCAGGTTATGAGCAGTTCTTC. As protein: CASSVDIGTSGRAGYEQFF.

The CDR3 protein is CAISESRATGYTF. CDR3 bases: TGTGCCATCAGTGAGTCCAGGGCCACGGGCTACACCTTC. The chain couples TRBV10-3 to TRBJ1-2; weak D call: TRBD1 (5 bases). The V end lost 0 bases, the J end lost 8 bases, and 10 bases lay between the germline ends. From germline, CDR1 is ENHRY and CDR2 SYGVKD. This CDR3 is built from 13 residues.

The rearrangement links TRBV5-4 to TRBJ2-7, with D unresolved. The V end lost 1 base, the J end lost 3 bases, and 8 bases lay between the germline ends. CDR1 is SGHNT and CDR2 is YYREEE in the germline V gene (reference sequence). The CDR3 sequence is 13 residues long. The CDR3: CASSLNSFYEQYF. DNA of the CDR3: TGTGCCAGCAGCTTGAACAGCTTCTACGAGCAGTACTTC. Variable domain in full (rest from reference TRBV5-4 and TRBJ2-7): ETGVTQSPTHLIKTRGQQVTLRCSSQSGHNTVSWYQQALGQGPQFIFQYYREEENGRGNFPPRFSGLQFPNYSSELNVNALELDDSALYLCASSLNSFYEQYFGPGTRLTVT.